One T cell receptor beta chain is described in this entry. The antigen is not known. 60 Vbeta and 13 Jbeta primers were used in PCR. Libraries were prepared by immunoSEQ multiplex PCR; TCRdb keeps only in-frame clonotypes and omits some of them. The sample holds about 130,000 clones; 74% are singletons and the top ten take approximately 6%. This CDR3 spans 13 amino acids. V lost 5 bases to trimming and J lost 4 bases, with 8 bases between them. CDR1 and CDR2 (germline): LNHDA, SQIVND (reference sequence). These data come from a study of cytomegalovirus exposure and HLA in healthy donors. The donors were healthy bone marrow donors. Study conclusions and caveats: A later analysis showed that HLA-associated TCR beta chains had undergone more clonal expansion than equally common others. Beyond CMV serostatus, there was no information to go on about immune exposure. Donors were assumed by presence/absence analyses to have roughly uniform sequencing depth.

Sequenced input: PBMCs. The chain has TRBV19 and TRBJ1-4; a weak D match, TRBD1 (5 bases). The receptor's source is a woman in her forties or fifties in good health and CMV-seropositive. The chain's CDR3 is CASSRDFNEKLFF. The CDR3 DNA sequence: TGTGCCAGTAGTCGGGACTTTAATGAAAAACTGTTTTTT.